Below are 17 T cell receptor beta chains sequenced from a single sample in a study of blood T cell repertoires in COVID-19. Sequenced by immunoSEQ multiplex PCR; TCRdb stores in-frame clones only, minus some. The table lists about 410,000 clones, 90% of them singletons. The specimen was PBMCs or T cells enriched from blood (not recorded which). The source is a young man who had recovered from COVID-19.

The CDR3, as DNA: TGCAGTGCTAGTCCCCGGGTTCTTCCCTACGAGCAGTACTTC. This encodes CSASPRVLPYEQYF. The chain recombines TRBV20-1 with TRBJ2-7; D is undetermined. There are 14 residues in the CDR3. V was cut by 3 bases and J by 2 bases, with 14 bases left in between. Germline-derived CDR1 and CDR2 are DFQATT and SNEGSKA (reference sequence).

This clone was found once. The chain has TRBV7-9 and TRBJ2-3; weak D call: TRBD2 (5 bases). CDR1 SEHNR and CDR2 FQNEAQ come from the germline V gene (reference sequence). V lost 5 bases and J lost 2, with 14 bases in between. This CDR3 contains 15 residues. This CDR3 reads CASSNRDILTDTQYF. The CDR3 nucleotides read TGTGCCAGCAGCAACCGGGATATCCTCACAGATACGCAGTATTTT.

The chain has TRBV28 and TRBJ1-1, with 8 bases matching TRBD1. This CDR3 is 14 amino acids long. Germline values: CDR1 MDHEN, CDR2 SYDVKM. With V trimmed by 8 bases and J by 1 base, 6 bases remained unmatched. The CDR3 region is CASPPGQENTEAFF. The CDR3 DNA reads TGTGCCAGCCCCCCGGGACAGGAGAACACTGAAGCTTTCTTT.

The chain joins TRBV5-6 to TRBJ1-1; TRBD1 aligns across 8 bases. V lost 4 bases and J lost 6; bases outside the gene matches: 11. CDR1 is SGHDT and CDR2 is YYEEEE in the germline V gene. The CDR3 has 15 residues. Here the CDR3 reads CASSHTDRDRPEAFF. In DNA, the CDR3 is TGTGCCAGCAGCCACACGGACAGGGATCGGCCTGAAGCTTTCTTT.

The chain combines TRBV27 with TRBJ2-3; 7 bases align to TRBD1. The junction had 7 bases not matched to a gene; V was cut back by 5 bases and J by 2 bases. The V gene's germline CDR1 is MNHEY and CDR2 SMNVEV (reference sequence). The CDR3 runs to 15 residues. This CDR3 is CASSTLTGLTDTQYF. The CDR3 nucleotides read TGTGCCAGCAGTACACTGACAGGGCTCACAGATACGCAGTATTTT.

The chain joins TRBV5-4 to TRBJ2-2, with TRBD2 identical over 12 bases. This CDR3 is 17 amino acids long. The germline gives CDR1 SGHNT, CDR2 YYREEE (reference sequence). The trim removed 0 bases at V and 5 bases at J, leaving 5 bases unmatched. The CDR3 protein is CASSLASGRARTGELFF. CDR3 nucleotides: TGTGCCAGCAGCTTGGCTAGCGGGAGGGCCAGGACCGGGGAGCTGTTTTTT.

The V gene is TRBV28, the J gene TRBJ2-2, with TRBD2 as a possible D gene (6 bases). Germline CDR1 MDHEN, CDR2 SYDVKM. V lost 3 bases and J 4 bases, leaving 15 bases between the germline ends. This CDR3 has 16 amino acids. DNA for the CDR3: TGTGCCAGCAGTTTGAAGGGAGGTCGGTCCACCGGGGAGCTGTTTTTT. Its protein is CASSLKGGRSTGELFF.

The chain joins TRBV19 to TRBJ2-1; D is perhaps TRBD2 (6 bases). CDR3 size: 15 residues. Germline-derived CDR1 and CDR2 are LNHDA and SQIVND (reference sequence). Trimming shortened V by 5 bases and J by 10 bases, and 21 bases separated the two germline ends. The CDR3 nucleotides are TGTGCCAGTAGTCGGCAGGCTGGGGGGTCTCGGGAGCAGTTCTTC. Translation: CASSRQAGGSREQFF.

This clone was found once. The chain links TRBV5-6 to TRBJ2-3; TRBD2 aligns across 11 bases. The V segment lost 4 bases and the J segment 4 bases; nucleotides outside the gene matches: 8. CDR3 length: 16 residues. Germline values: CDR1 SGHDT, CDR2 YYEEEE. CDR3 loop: CASSLPGTSGSDTQYF. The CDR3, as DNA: TGTGCCAGCAGCCTGCCCGGGACTAGCGGTTCAGATACGCAGTATTTT.

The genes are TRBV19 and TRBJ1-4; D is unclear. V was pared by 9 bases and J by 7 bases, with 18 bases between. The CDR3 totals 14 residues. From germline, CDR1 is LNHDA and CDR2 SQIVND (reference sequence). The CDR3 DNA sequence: TGTGCCAGCGCCGCCGGGAAAAATGGTGAAAAACTGTTTTTT. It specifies CASAAGKNGEKLFF.

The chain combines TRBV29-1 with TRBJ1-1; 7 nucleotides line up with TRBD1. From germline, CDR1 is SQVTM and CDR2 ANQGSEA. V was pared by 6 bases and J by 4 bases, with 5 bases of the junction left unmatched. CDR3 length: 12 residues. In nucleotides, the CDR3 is TGCAGCGTGCACAGGGGAGCCACTGAAGCTTTCTTT. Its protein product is CSVHRGATEAFF.

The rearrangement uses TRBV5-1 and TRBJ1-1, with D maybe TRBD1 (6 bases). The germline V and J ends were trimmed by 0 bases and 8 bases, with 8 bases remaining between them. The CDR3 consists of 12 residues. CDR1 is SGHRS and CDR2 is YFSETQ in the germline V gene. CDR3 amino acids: CASSLVGGEAFF. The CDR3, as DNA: TGCGCCAGCAGCTTGGTTGGGGGCGAAGCTTTCTTT.

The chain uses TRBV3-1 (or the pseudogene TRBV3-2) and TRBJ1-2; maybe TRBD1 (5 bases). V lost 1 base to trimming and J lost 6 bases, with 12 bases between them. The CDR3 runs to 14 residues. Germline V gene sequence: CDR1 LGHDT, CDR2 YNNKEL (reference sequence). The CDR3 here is CASSQAGMVDGYTF. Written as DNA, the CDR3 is TGTGCCAGCAGCCAAGCAGGGATGGTGGATGGCTACACCTTC.

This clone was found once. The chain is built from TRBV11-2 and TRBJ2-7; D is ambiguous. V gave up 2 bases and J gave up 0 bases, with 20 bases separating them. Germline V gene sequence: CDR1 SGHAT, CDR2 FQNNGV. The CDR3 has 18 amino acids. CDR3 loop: CASSLSSGSVRLSYEQYF. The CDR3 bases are TGTGCCAGCAGCTTATCCTCCGGCAGCGTGCGCCTCTCCTACGAGCAGTACTTC.

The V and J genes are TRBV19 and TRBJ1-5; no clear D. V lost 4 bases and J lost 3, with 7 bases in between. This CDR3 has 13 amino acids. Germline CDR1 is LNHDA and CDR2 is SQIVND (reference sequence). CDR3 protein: CASSTQHNQPQHF. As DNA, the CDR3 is TGTGCCAGTAGTACACAGCACAATCAGCCCCAGCATTTT.

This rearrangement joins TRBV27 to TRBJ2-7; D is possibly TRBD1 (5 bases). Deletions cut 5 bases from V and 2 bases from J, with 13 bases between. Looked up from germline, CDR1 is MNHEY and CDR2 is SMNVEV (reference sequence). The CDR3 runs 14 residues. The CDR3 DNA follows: TGTGCCAGCAGTCCCACCAGGGTAACCTACGAGCAGTACTTC. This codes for CASSPTRVTYEQYF.

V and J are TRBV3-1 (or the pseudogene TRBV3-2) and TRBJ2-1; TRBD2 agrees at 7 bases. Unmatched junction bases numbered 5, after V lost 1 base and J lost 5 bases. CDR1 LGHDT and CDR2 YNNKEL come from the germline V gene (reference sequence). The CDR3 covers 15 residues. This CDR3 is CASSQVRTSNNEQFF. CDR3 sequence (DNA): TGTGCCAGCAGCCAAGTTCGGACTAGTAACAATGAGCAGTTCTTC.